This is a list of T cell receptor beta chains from one sample in a study of T cell responses to AZD1222 COVID-19 vaccine. Using immunoSEQ multiplex PCR, the repertoire was profiled, and TCRdb retains in-frame clones only, with some absent. The top ten clones hold more than 15% of a sample with about 100,000 clones, 85% to 90% of them seen once. The sample here was peripheral blood, taken on day 0 of AZD1222 vaccination. Every receptor here comes from an adult in good health. Each CDR3 is given with its conserved first and last residue. Fields, in order: J gene, V gene, CDR3 protein.

J: TRBJ1-2; V: TRBV18; CDR3: CASSPPHRADYGYTF
J: TRBJ2-1; V: TRBV4-2; CDR3: CASSQDLAFGNEQFF
J: TRBJ2-7; V: TRBV19; CDR3: CASSIEGPYEQYF
J: TRBJ2-3; V: TRBV6-2/TRBV6-3; CDR3: CASSQPGTQYF
J: TRBJ2-1; V: TRBV3-1/TRBV3-2; CDR3: CASSSTFLGSRRDEQFF
J: TRBJ2-1; V: TRBV2; CDR3: CASRPSRTVYNEQFF
J: TRBJ2-1; V: TRBV18; CDR3: CASSPTSGRAYNEQFF
J: TRBJ1-5; V: TRBV4-1; CDR3: CASQIAGSPNQPQHF
J: TRBJ1-2; V: TRBV21-1; CDR3: CASSKSRGNYGYTF
J: TRBJ2-1; V: TRBV2; CDR3: CASTKREGLSDEQFF
J: TRBJ1-1; V: TRBV11-3; CDR3: CASSSSGRNTEAFF
J: TRBJ2-7; V: TRBV27; CDR3: CASATPGTGLYEQYF
J: TRBJ2-7; V: TRBV3-1/TRBV3-2; CDR3: CASSQDFPQRGRRSYEQYF
J: TRBJ1-5; V: TRBV11-2; CDR3: CASSTQAQHF
J: TRBJ1-2; V: TRBV25-1; CDR3: CASSESGTGGLDGYTF
J: TRBJ2-2; V: TRBV7-3; CDR3: CASSFGAGELFF
J: TRBJ1-6; V: TRBV5-1; CDR3: CASSLEGSNSPLHF
J: TRBJ2-5; V: TRBV5-5; CDR3: CASSSDRLEETQYF
J: TRBJ2-6; V: TRBV25-1; CDR3: CASASYSGANVLTF
J: TRBJ1-1; V: TRBV18; CDR3: CASSPSHGSNTEAFF
J: TRBJ2-7; V: TRBV29-1; CDR3: CSVEECREEQEQYF
J: TRBJ1-1; V: TRBV7-9; CDR3: CASSLNSMNTEAFF
J: TRBJ1-1; V: TRBV27; CDR3: CASSFRVPNTEAFF
J: TRBJ1-2; V: TRBV5-1; CDR3: CASSPGMPGDGYTF
J: TRBJ2-3; V: TRBV6-2/TRBV6-3; CDR3: CASSYPPDYFTDTQYF
J: TRBJ2-7; V: TRBV12-3/TRBV12-4; CDR3: CASSLGIQQYF
J: TRBJ1-1; V: TRBV11-3; CDR3: CASSFSGDGAFF
J: TRBJ2-6; V: TRBV4-1; CDR3: CASSQGQYSGANVLTF
J: TRBJ2-5; V: TRBV2; CDR3: CASSEYRRGSGGETQYF
J: TRBJ2-4; V: TRBV15; CDR3: CATSSLPRQGAKNIQYF
J: TRBJ1-5; V: TRBV7-8; CDR3: CASSLPGGDQPQHF
J: TRBJ1-4; V: TRBV7-9; CDR3: CASSGNRVTNEKLFF
J: TRBJ1-1; V: TRBV7-3; CDR3: CASSSTQGGEAFF
J: TRBJ2-3; V: TRBV3-1/TRBV3-2; CDR3: CASSQQELAVQDTQYF
J: TRBJ2-3; V: TRBV5-1; CDR3: CASSPAGEGPDTQYF
J: TRBJ1-1; V: TRBV20-1; CDR3: CSASLIFEGDTEAFF
J: TRBJ2-7; V: TRBV5-4; CDR3: CASSSLPYEQYF
J: TRBJ1-5; V: TRBV6-2/TRBV6-3; CDR3: CASSYSSVGVQPQHF
J: TRBJ1-6; V: TRBV7-9; CDR3: CASSRLGESASPLHF
J: TRBJ2-2; V: TRBV5-4; CDR3: CASSLGGVKNTGELFF
J: TRBJ2-5; V: TRBV5-4; CDR3: CASSLPGTVQTQYF
J: TRBJ1-1; V: TRBV18; CDR3: CASSPRGSRDRGIGRVNTEAFF
J: TRBJ2-7; V: TRBV19; CDR3: CASSIVGRAGEQYF
J: TRBJ2-7; V: TRBV6-5; CDR3: CASSNPGVVYEQYF
J: TRBJ2-1; V: TRBV9; CDR3: CASSAGGNSYNEQFF
J: TRBJ2-7; V: TRBV19; CDR3: CASSLQGTDYEQYF
J: TRBJ2-7; V: TRBV11-3; CDR3: CASSLNRGGRGIYEQYF
J: TRBJ2-7; V: TRBV13; CDR3: CASSSARAVVYEQYF
J: TRBJ1-3; V: TRBV21-1; CDR3: CASSPIRMTGNTIYF
J: TRBJ1-5; V: TRBV6-1; CDR3: CASSEGQPQHF